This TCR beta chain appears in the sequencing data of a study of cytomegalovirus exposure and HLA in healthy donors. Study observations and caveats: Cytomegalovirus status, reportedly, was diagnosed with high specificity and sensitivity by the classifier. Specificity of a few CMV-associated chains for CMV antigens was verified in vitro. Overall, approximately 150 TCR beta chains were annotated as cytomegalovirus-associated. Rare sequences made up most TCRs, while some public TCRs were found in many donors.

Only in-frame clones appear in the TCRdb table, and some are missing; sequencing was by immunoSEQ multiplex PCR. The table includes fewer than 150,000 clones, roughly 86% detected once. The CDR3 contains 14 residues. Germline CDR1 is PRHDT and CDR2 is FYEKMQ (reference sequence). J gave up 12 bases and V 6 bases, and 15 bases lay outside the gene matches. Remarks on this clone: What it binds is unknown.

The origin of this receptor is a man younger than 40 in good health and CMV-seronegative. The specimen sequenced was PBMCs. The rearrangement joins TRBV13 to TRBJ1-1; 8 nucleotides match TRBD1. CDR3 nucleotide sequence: TGTGCCAGCAGGCGCGCCGGGGACAGGCTTGTGACTTTCTTT. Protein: CASRRAGDRLVTFF. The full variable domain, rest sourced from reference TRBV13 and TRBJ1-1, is AAGVIQSPRHLIKEKRETATLKCYPIPRHDTVYWYQQGPGQDPQFLISFYEKMQSDKGSIPDRFSAQQFSDYHSELNMSSLELGDSALYFCASRRAGDRLVTFFGQGTRLTVV.